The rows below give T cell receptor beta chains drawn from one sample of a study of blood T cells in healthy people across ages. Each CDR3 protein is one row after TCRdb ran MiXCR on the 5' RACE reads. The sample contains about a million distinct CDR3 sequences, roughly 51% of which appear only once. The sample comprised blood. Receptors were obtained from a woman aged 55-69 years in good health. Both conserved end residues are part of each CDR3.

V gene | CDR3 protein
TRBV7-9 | CASSSAYQETQYF
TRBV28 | CASRPEGRRNSPLHF
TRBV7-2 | CASSPRTTQHSEQYF
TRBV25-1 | CASSEYGGGGEQYF
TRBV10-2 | CASSRDRTNQPQHF
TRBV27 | CASSTRVSDTQYF
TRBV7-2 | CASSLTNGSFSYEQYF
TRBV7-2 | CASSLLAASGGLSYNEQFF
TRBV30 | CAWRKVSPLGTEAFF
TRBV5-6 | CASSLTGRTQYF
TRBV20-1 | CSATDRVWETQYF